This passage covers 12 T cell receptor beta chains from one sample sequenced in a study of a mutant IDH1 vaccine in newly diagnosed glioma. Time point indicated: week 11, during vaccination. Vaccine doses each comprised 300 ug of mutant IDH1 20-mer peptide, with topical imiquimod. Antigen specificity for these receptors is unknown. The data were produced by immunoSEQ multiplex PCR, yet TCRdb's version contains in-frame clones alone and is incomplete. The sample has about 120,000 clones, about 82% seen once. This sample comprised PBMCs, obtained from a glioma patient whose treatment included an IDH1 peptide vaccine. Receptor source: a middle-aged man with glioma.

The chain uses TRBV9 and TRBJ2-1; 7 bases are a match to TRBD2. Trimming at V came to 1 base and at J to 2 bases, leaving 3 bases not matched to a gene. Germline-derived CDR1 and CDR2 are SGDLS and YYNGEE. The CDR3 covers 15 residues. CDR3 DNA sequence: TGTGCCAGCAGCGTATGGGAGGGGCCCTACAATGAGCAGTTCTTC. This gives the protein CASSVWEGPYNEQFF.

This sequence joins TRBV4-1 and TRBJ2-3; D unclear. Germline lookup yields CDR1 MGHRA and CDR2 YSYEKL. Trimming left V 4 bases short and J 3 bases short, with 11 bases between. This CDR3 region has 14 residues. The CDR3 DNA is TGCGCCAGCAGCCCCCGGGCAAGAACAGATACGCAGTATTTT. Its translation: CASSPRARTDTQYF.

In DNA form, the CDR3 reads TGTGCCAGCAGCTTGGGGGGAGTGGATGAAAAACTGTTTTTT. Protein: CASSLGGVDEKLFF. The V call is TRBV5-6, the J call TRBJ1-4; unclear D gene. The CDR3 runs to 14 residues. Trimming shortened V by 0 bases and J by 6 bases, and 9 bases separated the two germline ends. Germline loops: CDR1 SGHDT, CDR2 YYEEEE.

The chain uses TRBV28 and TRBJ2-7; D is tentatively TRBD1 or TRBD2 (5 bases each). From germline, CDR1 is MDHEN and CDR2 SYDVKM. This CDR3 is 13 amino acids long. Trimming took 8 bases from V and 2 from J, leaving 13 bases between them. The CDR3 region is CASGTRGPYEQYF. The CDR3 DNA sequence: TGTGCCAGCGGTACGAGGGGTCCCTACGAGCAGTACTTC.

The rearrangement uses TRBV2 and TRBJ1-5; D uncertain. Germline-derived CDR1 and CDR2 are SNHLY and FYNNEI. V was trimmed by 7 bases and J by 4 bases, leaving 11 bases between them. There are 13 residues in the CDR3. In DNA form, the CDR3 reads TGTGCCAGCACTCCAGTCATAAATCAGCCCCAGCATTTT. Amino acid sequence: CASTPVINQPQHF.

This clone is a singleton in its sample. The chain couples TRBV6-6 to TRBJ2-3; D is uncertain. The CDR3 loop spans 16 amino acids. The V end lost 3 bases, the J end lost 2 bases, and 15 bases lay between the germline ends. Looked up from germline, CDR1 is MNHNY and CDR2 is SVGAGI (reference sequence). CDR3 nucleotide sequence: TGTGCCAGCAGTTATAAACGGAACAGACTCACAGATACGCAGTATTTT. Its translation is CASSYKRNRLTDTQYF.

This clone has a single count. CDR3 in DNA: TGTGCCAGTAGTATTTACCCGAGCTCCTACGAGCAGTACTTC. This encodes CASSIYPSSYEQYF. The gene calls are TRBV19 and TRBJ2-7; D ambiguous. V was trimmed by 3 bases and J by 0 bases, leaving 9 bases between them. The CDR3 is 14 residues long. CDR1 and CDR2 from the germline V gene are LNHDA and SQIVND (reference sequence).

The V gene is TRBV27, the J gene TRBJ2-3; D may be TRBD2 (7 bases). Germline V gives CDR1 MNHEY, CDR2 SMNVEV (reference sequence). The CDR3 is 20 amino acids. Between the trimmed V and J ends, which lost 3 bases and 4 bases, there was a span of 29 bases. CDR3 sequence (DNA): TGTGCCAGCAGTTTTCCTCCCGCTCCCGGGGGGCCACGCCTAGCAGATACGCAGTATTTT. Its protein is CASSFPPAPGGPRLADTQYF.

The CDR3 protein is CAWRKVGTYEQYF. The CDR3 nucleotides are TGTGCCTGGAGGAAGGTGGGGACCTACGAGCAGTACTTC. This chain uses TRBV30 with TRBJ2-7; D is uncertain. Germline V gene lookup returns CDR1 GTSNPN and CDR2 SVGIG (reference sequence). Trimming shortened V by 3 bases and J by 2 bases, and 11 bases separated the two germline ends. This CDR3 comprises 13 residues.

This clone was detected ten times or more. This rearrangement joins TRBV6-4 to TRBJ2-3; 8 positions agree with TRBD2. The CDR3 sequence is 14 residues long. The V segment lost 5 bases and the J segment 5 bases; nucleotides outside the gene matches: 6. Germline V lookup: CDR1 MRHNA, CDR2 SNTAGT. Here the CDR3 reads CASSHSGDKDTQYF. The CDR3 DNA reads as TGTGCCAGCAGTCATAGCGGGGATAAAGATACGCAGTATTTT.

Regarding this clone: The same CDR3 also results from other DNA sequences found in this sample. The chain employs TRBV19 and TRBJ2-3; D may be TRBD2 (6 bases). The CDR3 covers 16 residues. Germline lookup yields CDR1 LNHDA and CDR2 SQIVND (reference sequence). V was cut by 1 base and J by 1 base, with 12 bases left in between. The chain's CDR3 is CASSIAGTSRTDTQYF. The DNA for the CDR3 is TGTGCCAGTAGTATAGCGGGGACTTCTCGCACAGATACGCAGTATTTT.

This rearrangement joins TRBV6-5 to TRBJ1-2, with a weak D call TRBD1 (5 bases). Germline loops: CDR1 MNHEY, CDR2 SVGAGI. V was trimmed by 2 bases and J by 5 bases, leaving 9 bases between them. The CDR3 loop spans 13 amino acids. The CDR3 spells CASSYGTDYGYTF. The CDR3 region has the DNA TGTGCCAGCAGTTACGGGACGGATTATGGCTACACCTTC.